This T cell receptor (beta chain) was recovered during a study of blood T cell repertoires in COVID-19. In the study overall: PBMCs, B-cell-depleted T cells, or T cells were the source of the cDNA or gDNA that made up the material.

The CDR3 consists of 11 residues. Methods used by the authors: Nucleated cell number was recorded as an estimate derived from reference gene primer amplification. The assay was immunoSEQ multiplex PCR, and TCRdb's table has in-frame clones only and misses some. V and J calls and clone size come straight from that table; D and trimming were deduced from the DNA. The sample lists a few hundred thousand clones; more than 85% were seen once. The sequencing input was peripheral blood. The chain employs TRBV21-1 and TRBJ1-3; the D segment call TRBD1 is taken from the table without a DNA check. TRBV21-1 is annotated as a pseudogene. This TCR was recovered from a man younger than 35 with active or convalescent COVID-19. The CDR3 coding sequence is TGTGCCAGCAGCATTTGGACAGGGGGGAATTTT. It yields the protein CASSIWTGGNF.